This T cell receptor (beta chain) was sequenced during a study of control samples from healthy donors and cancer patients. The ends were cut back, 2 bases at V and 3 bases at J, with 10 bases in the middle. The CDR3 length is 15 residues. Germline loops: CDR1 MNHNS, CDR2 SASEGT. This clone was recorded once. The data were produced by immunoSEQ multiplex PCR, yet TCRdb's version contains in-frame clones alone and is incomplete. The profile shows around 110,000 clones, 88% of them singletons. Input material: blood. The chain has TRBV6-1 and TRBJ2-2, with D perhaps TRBD1 or TRBD2 (5 bases each). The receptor was isolated from a woman between 65 and 79 years old in good health. The CDR3 DNA is TGTGCCAGCAGTGAAATCGGGGCTTACACCGGGGAGCTGTTTTTT. Its protein is CASSEIGAYTGELFF.